Below, 11 T cell receptor beta chains from the same sample are listed, as sequenced in a study of T-cell reconstitution after alpha-beta-depleted transplantation in children. Construction of the TCRbeta library involved unique molecular identifiers. TCRdb processed the PCR reads anew with MiXCR; each CDR3 protein has one entry. This table has approximately 800,000 distinct CDR3 sequences, about 16% appearing once. The source material was PBMCs, mostly from graft donor cells, sampled 360 days after TCRalphabeta/CD19-depleted stem cell transplant. These receptors were taken from a male patient under 18 who had a stem cell transplant for acute lymphoblastic leukemia, so the T cells may come from the graft donor.

This clonotype was picked up a small number of times. The rearrangement uses TRBV5-5 and TRBJ2-7; D is possibly TRBD1 (6 bases). Trimming cost V 3 bases and J 2 bases, with 12 bases left between them. Germline values: CDR1 SGHKS, CDR2 YYEKEE (reference sequence). CDR3 size: 14 residues. The DNA of the CDR3 is TGTGCCAGCAGCTGGGGACATGGAGCCTACGAGCAGTACTTC. This sequence encodes CASSWGHGAYEQYF.

The CDR3 spells CSVAWTGPLEAFF. The CDR3 coding sequence is TGCAGCGTTGCCTGGACGGGTCCTCTCGAAGCTTTCTTT. V is TRBV29-1 and J is TRBJ1-1, with D unclear. The ends were cut back, 4 bases at V and 8 bases at J, with 17 bases in the middle. The length of the CDR3 is 13 residues. Per germline, CDR1 SQVTM and CDR2 ANQGSEA.

The genes are TRBV5-1 and TRBJ1-2, with 7 bases that match TRBD1. V shed 3 bases and J 4 bases; nucleotides not matched to a gene: 9. From germline, CDR1 is SGHRS and CDR2 YFSETQ. This CDR3 has 15 amino acids. CDR3 nucleotide sequence: TGCGCCAGCAGCTCGATACAGGGGTCCGGCTATGGCTACACCTTC. This sequence encodes CASSSIQGSGYGYTF.

This clonotype was detected ten times or more. The V and J genes are TRBV25-1 and TRBJ1-1; D is unclear. Trimming pared 1 base from V and 1 base from J, leaving 10 bases between. Germline CDR1 reads MGHDK; CDR2 reads SYGVNS. CDR3 length: 15 amino acids. CDR3 amino acids: CASSELIGWNTEAFF. CDR3 sequence (DNA): TGTGCCAGCAGTGAATTAATAGGGTGGAACACTGAAGCTTTCTTT.

The chain couples TRBV15 to TRBJ2-1; 8 bases map to TRBD2. Germline values: CDR1 LNHNV, CDR2 YYDKDF (reference sequence). This CDR3 region has 15 residues. V shed 1 base, J shed 7 bases, and the junction held 6 bases outside the gene matches. The CDR3 bases are TGTGCCACCAGCAGAGGCGGGAGGCCCAATAATGAGCAGTTCTTC. Translated: CATSRGGRPNNEQFF.

The chain uses TRBV7-6 and TRBJ2-7; 7 positions match TRBD2. The CDR3 has 15 amino acids. Germline CDR1 reads SGHVS; CDR2 reads FNYEAQ. J was trimmed by 3 bases and V by 5 bases; bases with no gene match: 10. The CDR3 reads CASSDLLASNYEQYF. In DNA, the CDR3 is TGTGCCAGCAGCGACTTACTAGCGTCCAACTACGAGCAGTACTTC. Together with reference TRBV7-6 and TRBJ2-7, the CDR3 gives the full variable domain: GAGVSQSPRYKVTKRGQDVALRCDPISGHVSLYWYRQALGQGPEFLTYFNYEAQQDKSGLPNDRFSAERPEGSISTLTIQRTEQRDSAMYRCASSDLLASNYEQYFGPGTRLTVT.

The chain recombines TRBV20-1 with TRBJ2-3, with 9 nucleotides matching TRBD2. The CDR3 is made up of 17 amino acids. Germline trimming cut 5 bases from V and 4 bases from J; bases unmatched to any gene: 16. Germline lookup yields CDR1 DFQATT and CDR2 SNEGSKA (reference sequence). CDR3 nucleotides: TGCAGTGCTCACGAACCTATAGCGGGGGATCACCCAGATACGCAGTATTTT. Translation gives CSAHEPIAGDHPDTQYF.

In this sample, this clonotype turned up a few times. This chain joins TRBV12-3 or TRBV12-4 and TRBJ2-2; D possibly corresponds to TRBD1 (5 bases). V lost 7 bases, J lost 1 base, and 10 bases lay in between. The CDR3 contains 14 residues. CDR3: CASTRVRNTGELFF. CDR3 nucleotides: TGTGCCAGCACCAGGGTTAGGAACACCGGGGAGCTGTTTTTT.

V and J are TRBV10-3 and TRBJ2-7; D is possibly TRBD2 (6 bases). CDR1 and CDR2 from the germline V gene are ENHRY and SYGVKD. This CDR3 region has 15 residues. The V gene lost 4 bases and the J gene lost 2 bases, with 15 bases spanning the gap. CDR3 sequence: CAISAGGAATYEQYF. The CDR3 DNA is TGTGCCATCAGTGCAGGCGGGGCAGCTACCTACGAGCAGTACTTC.

The chain joins TRBV4-2 to TRBJ1-5; D may be TRBD1 (6 bases). In germline, CDR1 is LGHNA, CDR2 YNFKEQ. The CDR3 loop spans 15 amino acids. Trimming left V 8 bases short and J 1 base short, with 15 bases between. The DNA for the CDR3 is TGTGCCAGCCGAAGGGAAGGACAGAGCAATCAGCCCCAGCATTTT. It translates to CASRREGQSNQPQHF.

V gene TRBV10-3 combines with J gene TRBJ2-1, with 8 positions matching TRBD2. This CDR3 has 14 residues. The germline CDR1 and CDR2 sequences are ENHRY and SYGVKD. V trimming: 9 bases; J trimming: 7 bases; junction bases outside the gene matches: 11. CDR3 DNA: TGTGCCATTCTGGCCGGGAGGGAGGGGAATGAGCAGTTCTTC. Amino acid sequence: CAILAGREGNEQFF.